The 29 T cell receptor beta chains below were found in one sample sequenced in a study of OX40 agonist ivuxolimab in advanced cancers. Some clones are missing from TCRdb's copy, which holds only in-frame ones; the method was immunoSEQ multiplex PCR. The sample consists of about 79,000 clones, approximately 80% of them appearing once. Sequenced here: CD4+ or CD8+ T cells sorted from blood, sampled in a trial of the OX40 agonist ivuxolimab. The receptors here all came from an adult with an advanced solid tumor such as melanoma, head and neck, liver or kidney cancer.

This chain connects TRBV19 to TRBJ2-5; D is possibly TRBD1 (6 bases). Trimming removed 4 bases at V and 5 bases at J, with 20 bases between. CDR1 is LNHDA and CDR2 is SQIVND in the germline V gene (reference sequence). The CDR3 has 16 residues. The CDR3 region has the DNA TGTGCCAGTAGTAATGCTGACAGGCCTGTGGGGGAGACCCAGTACTTC. It is translated as CASSNADRPVGETQYF.

J is TRBJ1-2 and V is TRBV5-1, with D hard to call. V lost 2 bases and J 1 base, leaving 6 bases between the germline ends. CDR1 and CDR2 (germline): SGHRS, YFSETQ. This CDR3 has 13 amino acids. The CDR3 reads CASSFRSNYGYTF. DNA of the CDR3: TGCGCCAGCAGCTTCCGGAGTAACTATGGCTACACCTTC.

The chain couples TRBV28 to TRBJ1-2; D is unclear. The CDR3 length is 11 residues. Trimming left V 5 bases short and J 4 bases short, with 5 bases between. Germline V gene data show CDR1 as MDHEN and CDR2 as SYDVKM. CDR3 bases: TGTGCCAGCAGTGGCAGCTATGGCTACACCTTC. Translating it yields CASSGSYGYTF.

This rearrangement joins TRBV29-1 to TRBJ1-4; the D is unclear. V was cut by 7 bases and J by 0 bases, with 3 bases left in between. CDR1 is SQVTM, CDR2 ANQGSEA, per germline. The CDR3 contains 11 residues. Here the CDR3 DNA reads TGCAGCGCGGCAACTAATGAAAAACTGTTTTTT. Its translation is CSAATNEKLFF. Complete variable domain (other parts from reference TRBV29-1 and TRBJ1-4): SAVISQKPSRDICQRGTSLTIQCQVDSQVTMMFWYRQQPGQSLTLIATANQGSEATYESGFVIDKFPISRPNLTFSTLTVSNMSPEDSSIYLCSAATNEKLFFGSGTQLSVL.

This chain connects TRBV6-5 to TRBJ1-1; D gene ambiguous. This CDR3 spans 11 amino acids. With 2 bases removed from V and 7 bases from J, the gap between germline ends came to 5 bases. The V gene's germline CDR1 is MNHEY and CDR2 SVGAGI. The CDR3 sequence: CASSYLGEAFF. In DNA, the CDR3 is TGTGCCAGCAGTTACCTGGGTGAAGCTTTCTTT.

Turning to this clone: This sample also contains other DNA sequences that code for the same CDR3. The rearrangement links TRBV28 to TRBJ1-2; D remains ambiguous. Germline CDR1 reads MDHEN; CDR2 reads SYDVKM. The V and J ends lost 2 bases and 5 bases respectively, with 6 bases between them. This CDR3 is 12 amino acids long. The CDR3 reads CASSLGGYGYTF. In DNA, the CDR3 is TGTGCCAGCAGTTTAGGCGGATATGGCTACACCTTC.

The V and J genes are TRBV11-2 and TRBJ1-3; 7 bases agree with TRBD1. Germline CDR1 is SGHAT and CDR2 is FQNNGV. V trimming: 5 bases; J trimming: 7 bases; junction bases outside the gene matches: 8. The CDR3 length is 14 residues. In DNA, the CDR3 is TGTGCCAGCAGCCAAAACTTCAGGGGGAACACCATATATTTT. It is translated as CASSQNFRGNTIYF.

The chain uses TRBV28 and TRBJ2-3; D is ambiguous. Per the germline V gene, CDR1 is MDHEN and CDR2 is SYDVKM. This CDR3 has 15 amino acids. V was clipped by 3 bases and J by 1 base, with 11 bases between them. The CDR3 reads CASSFPHRGTDTQYF. In nucleotides, the CDR3 is TGTGCCAGCAGTTTCCCCCATAGGGGCACAGATACGCAGTATTTT. Looking up the rest from reference TRBV28 and TRBJ2-3 gives the full variable domain: DVKVTQSSRYLVKRTGEKVFLECVQDMDHENMFWYRQDPGLGLRLIYFSYDVKMKEKGDIPEGYSVSREKKERFSLILESASTNQTSMYLCASSFPHRGTDTQYFGPGTRLTVL.

This rearrangement joins TRBV4-3 to TRBJ1-3; maybe TRBD1 (6 bases). In germline, CDR1 is LGHNA, CDR2 YSLEER. Trimming stripped 5 bases from V and 1 base from J, with 12 bases between. This CDR3 spans 15 amino acids. DNA of the CDR3: TGCGCCAGCAGCGGGGGGGCCTTATCTGGAAACACCATATATTTT. It encodes CASSGGALSGNTIYF.

The chain recombines TRBV28 with TRBJ2-6; possible D gene TRBD2, 6 bases. The V gene lost 6 bases and the J gene lost 1 base, with 19 bases spanning the gap. The CDR3 runs 18 residues. The germline gives CDR1 MDHEN, CDR2 SYDVKM. The CDR3, as DNA: TGTGCCAGCAGCGGTTTCGGGACTTCCTTATCTGGGGCCAACGTCCTGACTTTC. Protein sequence: CASSGFGTSLSGANVLTF. Together with reference TRBV28 and TRBJ2-6, the CDR3 gives the full variable domain: DVKVTQSSRYLVKRTGEKVFLECVQDMDHENMFWYRQDPGLGLRLIYFSYDVKMKEKGDIPEGYSVSREKKERFSLILESASTNQTSMYLCASSGFGTSLSGANVLTFGAGSRLTVL.

The chain carries TRBV4-3 and TRBJ2-6, with 8 bases that match TRBD1. The CDR3 runs 19 residues. Unmatched junction bases numbered 7, after V lost 0 bases and J lost 0 bases. CDR1 is LGHNA and CDR2 is YSLEER in the germline V gene. CDR3 nucleotides: TGCGCCAGCAGCCAAGAAGCCGTAGGACAGGGCTCTGGGGCCAACGTCCTGACTTTC. It is translated as CASSQEAVGQGSGANVLTF.

V and J are TRBV15 and TRBJ1-5, with D perhaps TRBD1 (6 bases). Trimming pared 0 bases from V and 12 bases from J, leaving 18 bases between. This CDR3 comprises 15 residues. Germline assignment: CDR1 LNHNV and CDR2 YYDKDF (reference sequence). CDR3 in amino acids: CATSRDFGGDNDQHF. CDR3 nucleotide sequence: TGTGCCACCAGCAGAGATTTCGGGGGGGACAATGACCAGCATTTT.

The chain is built from TRBV12-5 and TRBJ2-1; TRBD2 matches 10 bases. Germline V gene data show CDR1 as LGHNT and CDR2 as FRNRAP. The length of the CDR3 is 16 residues. V lost 0 bases and J lost 3; bases outside the gene matches: 2. In nucleotides, the CDR3 is TGTGCTAGTGGTTTGGTAGCGGGGGGGCTCTACAATGAGCAGTTCTTC. Translation: CASGLVAGGLYNEQFF.

The chain links TRBV5-1 to TRBJ2-1; TRBD1 might be the D (6 bases). Germline V gene data show CDR1 as SGHRS and CDR2 as YFSETQ. This CDR3 has 14 amino acids. Trimming shortened V by 2 bases and J by 6 bases, and 12 bases separated the two germline ends. This CDR3 is CASSLITGPNEQFF. In nucleotides, the CDR3 is TGCGCCAGCAGCTTAATAACAGGGCCCAATGAGCAGTTCTTC. Together with reference TRBV5-1 and TRBJ2-1, the CDR3 gives the full variable domain: KAGVTQTPRYLIKTRGQQVTLSCSPISGHRSVSWYQQTPGQGLQFLFEYFSETQRNKGNFPGRFSGRQFSNSRSEMNVSTLELGDSALYLCASSLITGPNEQFFGPGTRLTVL.

With respect to this clone: A junction end diverges from the germline sequence, so it may reflect a read error. Other DNA sequences of this sample code for an identical CDR3. The CDR3 DNA reads as TGTGCCAGCAGTGATATGGGGACAGGCCTCGAAAAATTGTTTTTT. It is translated as CASSDMGTGLEKLFF. The rearrangement uses TRBV6-1 and TRBJ1-4, with 8 bases matching TRBD1. The CDR3 extends over 15 amino acids. In germline, CDR1 is MNHNS, CDR2 SASEGT.

The V call is TRBV2, the J call TRBJ2-5; 9 nucleotides match TRBD2. V was pared by 3 bases and J by 3 bases, with 11 bases of the junction left unmatched. Per germline, CDR1 SNHLY and CDR2 FYNNEI. The CDR3 covers 17 residues. The CDR3 loop reads CASSEGGAGGIEETQYF. In nucleotides, the CDR3 is TGTGCCAGCAGTGAGGGAGGAGCGGGGGGCATAGAAGAGACCCAGTACTTC.

The CDR3 bases are TGTGCCTGGAGTCGGACACGGGCACAGCCCCAGCATTTT. Amino acid sequence: CAWSRTRAQPQHF. J is TRBJ1-5 and V is TRBV30, with D possibly being TRBD1 (5 bases). From germline, CDR1 is GTSNPN and CDR2 SVGIG (reference sequence). V lost 2 bases and J lost 7, with 12 bases in between. This CDR3 has 13 amino acids.

The chain combines TRBV29-1 with TRBJ2-7; TRBD2 matches 7 bases. The CDR3 sequence is 13 residues long. With V trimmed by 6 bases and J by 4 bases, 9 bases remained unmatched. In germline, CDR1 is SQVTM, CDR2 ANQGSEA. The CDR3 spells CSVGLWGGYEQYF. The CDR3 bases are TGCAGCGTGGGCCTTTGGGGAGGGTACGAGCAGTACTTC.

This chain connects TRBV5-1 to TRBJ1-5; TRBD1 agrees at 9 bases. This CDR3 has 15 residues. In germline, CDR1 is SGHRS, CDR2 YFSETQ. The junction had 7 bases not matched to a gene; V was cut back by 4 bases and J by 5 bases. CDR3 protein: CASSPTGTGYQPQHF. The CDR3 bases are TGCGCCAGCAGCCCAACCGGGACAGGGTATCAGCCCCAGCATTTT.

This chain joins TRBV15 and TRBJ2-3, with 9 bases fitting TRBD2. Germline loops: CDR1 LNHNV, CDR2 YYDKDF (reference sequence). The J segment lost 4 bases and the V segment lost 2 bases, leaving 7 bases of the junction unmatched. There are 16 residues in the CDR3. CDR3 in amino acids: CATSRRAGGRADTQYF. The CDR3 DNA follows: TGTGCCACCAGCAGAAGAGCGGGGGGCCGGGCAGATACGCAGTATTTT.

The chain joins TRBV6-5 to TRBJ2-7; D gene ambiguous. This CDR3 region has 14 residues. The germline V gene has CDR1 MNHEY and CDR2 SVGAGI. Trimming shortened V by 6 bases and J by 4 bases, and 16 bases separated the two germline ends. CDR3 coding DNA: TGTGCCAGCAGCCACCTTGACCGGAGTTACGAGCAGTACTTC. Its protein is CASSHLDRSYEQYF.

V usage is TRBV9 and J usage is TRBJ2-1; D might be TRBD1 or TRBD2, each matching 5 bases. V lost 2 bases, J lost 2 bases, and 14 bases lay in between. Per the germline V gene, CDR1 is SGDLS and CDR2 is YYNGEE. This CDR3 region has 16 residues. The CDR3 reads CASSVDGALAYNEQFF. The CDR3 region has the DNA TGTGCCAGCAGCGTTGACGGGGCTTTAGCCTACAATGAGCAGTTCTTC. Complete variable domain (other parts from reference TRBV9 and TRBJ2-1): DSGVTQTPKHLITATGQRVTLRCSPRSGDLSVYWYQQSLDQGLQFLIQYYNGEERAKGNILERFSAQQFPDLHSELNLSSLELGDSALYFCASSVDGALAYNEQFFGPGTRLTVL.

The rearrangement uses TRBV5-8 and TRBJ2-1; D is possibly TRBD1 (6 bases). The germline CDR1 and CDR2 sequences are SGHTS and YDEGEE. This CDR3 has 15 residues. Trimming pared 2 bases from V and 7 bases from J, leaving 16 bases between. The CDR3 DNA sequence: TGTGCCAGCAGCTTAGGACAGACTGCCCGGAATGAGCAGTTCTTC. The encoded protein is CASSLGQTARNEQFF.

V and J are TRBV6-1 and TRBJ1-4; possible D gene TRBD1, 5 bases. The CDR3 spans 14 residues. V dropped 6 bases and J dropped 8 bases, with 16 bases sitting between them. CDR1 MNHNS and CDR2 SASEGT come from the germline V gene. The CDR3 reads CASRATGPLEKLFF. The CDR3 DNA reads TGTGCCAGCAGGGCGACGGGACCACTGGAAAAACTGTTTTTT.

The chain joins TRBV15 to TRBJ1-5; D is unresolved. Deletions cut 8 bases from V and 5 bases from J, with 13 bases between. Germline V gene sequence: CDR1 LNHNV, CDR2 YYDKDF (reference sequence). The CDR3 is made up of 13 amino acids. CDR3 protein: CATARSLHQPQHF. DNA of the CDR3: TGTGCCACCGCTAGAAGTTTGCATCAGCCCCAGCATTTT.

The chain links TRBV28 to TRBJ1-1; 8 positions match TRBD1. The germline CDR1 and CDR2 sequences are MDHEN and SYDVKM. V shed 3 bases, J shed 4 bases, and the junction held 4 bases outside the gene matches. The length of the CDR3 is 14 residues. The CDR3: CASSLQGAGTEAFF. The CDR3 bases are TGTGCCAGCAGTTTGCAGGGGGCAGGCACTGAAGCTTTCTTT.

The chain is built from TRBV28 and TRBJ1-2, with 10 bases lining up with TRBD1. Germline V CDR1 and CDR2: MDHEN, SYDVKM. V lost 5 bases to trimming and J lost 4 bases; unmatched junction nucleotides: 10. This CDR3 has 16 residues. CDR3 amino acids: CASSTPDRGRSYGYTF. CDR3 nucleotide sequence: TGTGCCAGCAGTACCCCTGACAGGGGGCGAAGCTATGGCTACACCTTC.

The chain employs TRBV6-5 and TRBJ2-3; D might be TRBD2 (6 bases). The CDR3 runs to 11 residues. Germline values: CDR1 MNHEY, CDR2 SVGAGI. Trimming stripped 6 bases from V and 5 bases from J, with 6 bases between. The CDR3 DNA follows: TGTGCCAGCAGGCGGGGAGATACGCAGTATTTT. This sequence encodes CASRRGDTQYF.

The J gene is TRBJ2-7, the V gene TRBV5-4, with TRBD1 identical over 8 bases. The CDR3 loop spans 13 amino acids. V dropped 3 bases and J dropped 3; count of bases not matched to a gene: 2. Germline V CDR1 and CDR2: SGHNT, YYREEE (reference sequence). The CDR3 DNA sequence: TGTGCCAGCAGCTGGGACAGGATCTACGAGCAGTACTTC. Translation gives CASSWDRIYEQYF. Together with reference TRBV5-4 and TRBJ2-7, the CDR3 gives the full variable domain: ETGVTQSPTHLIKTRGQQVTLRCSSQSGHNTVSWYQQALGQGPQFIFQYYREEENGRGNFPPRFSGLQFPNYSSELNVNALELDDSALYLCASSWDRIYEQYFGPGTRLTVT.